This T cell receptor beta chain was profiled in a study of graft-versus-host responses after intestinal transplantation. Study-level findings and limits: High graft-versus-host to host-versus-graft T cell clonal ratios marked allografts of patients with graft-donor macrochimerism. Early post-transplant HvG declines were associated with peak circulating GvH clone levels. Detection of GvH clones occurred in recipient marrow, and some had their first appearance in ileum or blood.

The assay was immunoSEQ multiplex PCR, and TCRdb's table has in-frame clones only and misses some. The top ten clones hold around 0.2% of a sample with about 39,000 clones, about 95% of them seen once. In regard to this clone: Antigen specificity is unknown.

This sequence was found in a human donor who was the organ donor for an intestinal transplant. The input for sequencing was unstimulated CD8+ T cells sorted from spleen or lymph node cells, taken before transplant.

This CDR3 is CASSYWTDRSYEQYF. The CDR3 bases are TGTGCCAGCAGCTATTGGACAGATAGATCCTACGAGCAGTACTTC. The chain combines TRBV11-2 with TRBJ2-7; a weak D match, TRBD1 (6 bases). Germline CDR1 SGHAT, CDR2 FQNNGV. Trimming took off 4 bases at V and 1 base at J, with 14 bases between the two ends. CDR3 size: 15 residues. The whole variable domain, remainder taken from reference TRBV11-2 and TRBJ2-7, is EAGVAQSPRYKIIEKRQSVAFWCNPISGHATLYWYQQILGQGPKLLIQFQNNGVVDDSQLPKDRFSAERLKGVDSTLKIQPAKLEDSAVYLCASSYWTDRSYEQYFGPGTRLTVT.